Shown below are 7 T cell receptor beta chains from a single sample sequenced in a study of blood T cell repertoires in COVID-19 (dated by TCRdb to about 2020). The library was built by means of the immunoSEQ multiplex PCR assay. TCRdb mirrors the immuneACCESS table, restricted to in-frame sequences. Some clones are absent from its copies; in checked studies, under half trace to an unresolved V gene, and the reason for the others is unknown. In all, the sample holds around 97,000 clones, and about 86% of those were seen once. The ten largest make up less than 20% of the sample. Material for sequencing was peripheral blood. Receptor source: a human donor in a cohort sampled during active COVID-19.

The chain links TRBV9 to TRBJ1-4; TRBD1 matches at 7 bases. The CDR3 spans 16 residues. Looked up from germline, CDR1 is SGDLS and CDR2 is YYNGEE. V was clipped by 4 bases and J by 7 bases; unmatched bases: 13. The CDR3 DNA follows: TGTGCCAGCAGCACCTCGCAGGGGGAGTACGGTGAAAAACTGTTTTTT. Translated: CASSTSQGEYGEKLFF.

V gene TRBV27 combines with J gene TRBJ2-1, with 15 bases aligning to TRBD2. The CDR3 spans 16 residues. The ends lost 2 bases at V and 10 bases at J; junction bases unmatched: 6. Germline CDR1 MNHEY, CDR2 SMNVEV (reference sequence). CDR3: CASSLDRTSGRVEQFF. The CDR3 DNA reads as TGTGCCAGCAGTTTAGATAGGACTAGCGGGAGGGTGGAGCAGTTCTTC.

This clone was picked up a small number of times. The J gene is TRBJ1-2, the V gene TRBV5-1; D perhaps matches TRBD1 (6 bases). Germline V gene lookup returns CDR1 SGHRS and CDR2 YFSETQ. V was clipped by 0 bases and J by 7 bases, with 10 bases between them. This CDR3 is 13 amino acids long. In nucleotides, the CDR3 is TGCGCCAGCAGCTTGGCGACAGGCCCTGGCTACACCTTC. Translating gives CASSLATGPGYTF.

V is TRBV5-1 and J is TRBJ2-1, with TRBD2 matching over 13 bases. The length of the CDR3 is 20 residues. V trimming: 0 bases; J trimming: 0 bases; junction bases outside the gene matches: 9. Germline CDR1 SGHRS, CDR2 YFSETQ. CDR3: CASSLGRTSGGTSSYNEQFF. In DNA, the CDR3 is TGCGCCAGCAGCTTGGGGCGGACTAGCGGGGGTACTAGCTCCTACAATGAGCAGTTCTTC.

The chain joins TRBV7-3 to TRBJ2-3, with D perhaps TRBD1 (5 bases). Germline lookup yields CDR1 SGHTA and CDR2 FQGTGA. V was shortened by 0 bases and J by 6 bases, with 7 bases between the two germline ends. The CDR3 is 13 residues long. The CDR3 DNA reads as TGTGCCAGCAGCTTAACACAGGATGATACGCAGTATTTT. Residues: CASSLTQDDTQYF.

The sample holds one count of this clone. The rearrangement uses TRBV4-1 and TRBJ1-5, with unresolved D. Looked up from germline, CDR1 is MGHRA and CDR2 is YSYEKL. V lost 4 bases, J lost 2 bases, and 12 bases lay in between. The CDR3 spans 15 residues. CDR3 in amino acids: CASSPEVRGNQPQHF. As DNA, the CDR3 is TGCGCCAGCAGCCCCGAGGTGAGAGGCAATCAGCCCCAGCATTTT.

The V and J genes are TRBV19 and TRBJ2-1, with 9 bases fitting TRBD2. Trimming removed 5 bases from V and 10 bases from J; junction bases left unmatched: 9. Germline V gene sequence: CDR1 LNHDA, CDR2 SQIVND (reference sequence). This CDR3 comprises 14 residues. CDR3 coding DNA: TGTGCCAGTAGTTTCGGACTAGCGCGGGGAGAGCAGTTCTTC. It is translated as CASSFGLARGEQFF.